This T cell receptor beta chain was captured by sequencing in a study of technical replicates of blood from a few donors. The germline V gene has CDR1 MRHNA and CDR2 SNTAGT. Trimming cost V 6 bases and J 4 bases; bases outside gene matches: 5. The CDR3 length is 14 residues. Libraries were prepared by immunoSEQ multiplex PCR; TCRdb keeps only in-frame clonotypes and omits some of them. The sample consists of tens of thousands of clones, roughly 96% of them appearing once. The gene calls are TRBV6-4 and TRBJ2-2, with 7 bases fitting TRBD2. This receptor was taken from a human donor in good health. Sequencing was carried out using T cells isolated from PBMCs. The CDR3 is CASRGAGTTGELFF. CDR3 DNA: TGTGCCAGCAGGGGAGCGGGAACCACCGGGGAGCTGTTTTTT.